This T cell receptor beta chain was identified during a study of T cells after yellow fever vaccination (dated 2019 in TCRdb). Regarding the research as a whole: The SMART-Seq v4 Ultra Low Input RNA kit was used to prepare libraries from fractions with low cell numbers. To track T-cell clones before and after primary and booster YFV17D yellow fever vaccination, bulk TCR alpha and beta repertoires were sequenced longitudinally. Two healthy male donors, one aged 18 to 30 and one aged 30 to 40 years, made up the cohort. Bulk PBMC replicates and cell subsets were isolated from blood drawn at multiple timepoints before and after both primary and secondary immunization.

Instrument used: Illumina NovaSeq 6000. Synthesis of TCR cDNA relied on 5'RACE template switching, a step that introduced a universal primer site along with unique molecular identifiers. Priming for cDNA synthesis came from both the TCR alpha and TCR beta constant segments. Libraries were amplified in two PCR steps, with sample barcodes and sequencing adapters added in the second step. Sequencing of the libraries was done on either Illumina HiSeq 2500 (2x100 bp) or NovaSeq (2x150 bp). The paper's data handling went like this. MIGEC handled demultiplexing of reads and collapsing into UMI consensus sequences, while MiXCR performed V(D)J alignment. Vaccine-responding clonotypes were identified with edgeR using replicate PBMC samples, with FDR below 0.01 and a log2 fold change above 5 up to day 15 being required. CD4 or CD8 identity was assigned to each bulk clonotype according to whether the clonotype was present at higher abundance in the sequenced CD4 repertoire or the sequenced CD8 repertoire. TCRdb applied fastp at Q25 and MiXCR to the public reads, then kept only in-frame beta chains. Each CDR3 protein appears once, grouped with its most common genes and DNA. The V and J calls here are based on TCRdb, not the publication. The sample table lists some 290,000 distinct CDR3 sequences, approximately 12% of them with a count of one. The top ten clones comprise 3.3% of the sample.

General conclusions and limits of the study: The secondary T-cell response was found to be weaker but faster than the primary response, with a peak reached on day 5 rather than on day 15. Only two donors were included in the study, so the extent to which the findings can be generalized is limited. Computational filtering was required because FACS-sorted repertoires could contain abundant contaminating clonotypes from the bulk population. A small fraction of clonotypes appeared in both the CD4 and CD8 compartments, likely as a result of convergent recombination. After the booster, most of the clones that had expanded following primary vaccination were detected again (roughly 97% of CD4 and 80% to 90% of CD8), which suggests that memory was broadly maintained.

Per the publication, the treatment or condition label means: live attenuated yellow fever vaccine strain. A standard Ficoll-Paque protocol was used to isolate PBMCs from peripheral blood. Dynabeads CD4 and CD8 positive selection kits were used to isolate the CD4 and CD8 T-cell fractions. RNA was extracted with TriZol from bulk PBMCs, CD4 and CD8 fractions, and dextramer-positive and dextramer-negative fractions. Notes on this clonotype: The antigen this receptor binds is unknown. No much larger clone exists at a distance of one base, and base qualities are not known.

Per the germline V gene, KGHSH is the CDR1 and LQKENI is the CDR2. The junction carries 17 bases between V and J, which are trimmed by 5 bases and 6 bases respectively. The CDR3 runs 14 amino acids, cysteine and valine included. The entry retains the CDR3 DNA only, 42 bases that are in frame from base 1. The source was CD4+ T cells sorted from PBMCs, collected 45 days after the yellow fever booster vaccination. The chain is made from TRBV18 and TRBJ2-7; the D region may be TRBD1 or TRBD2, each matching 6 bases equally. The source of this sequence is a young man who received the YFV17D yellow fever vaccine. In nucleotide form, the sequence is TGTGCCAGCTCAGCCCTGGCAGGGGAGGTCGAGCAGTACGTC. The resulting protein is CASSALAGEVEQYV.